The 10 T cell receptor beta chains below were found in one sample sequenced in a study of PD-L1 blockade in urothelial cancer listed by TCRdb under 2017. Libraries were built with the immunoSEQ multiplex PCR assay. As stored in TCRdb, this immuneACCESS dataset retains in-frame rearrangements with V and J assigned. A fraction of the clones does not appear; measured against another copy, unresolved V genes explain less than half of the discrepancy, and the remainder lacks a known reason. The table for this sample lists approximately 100,000 clones; over 80% of them were counted only once. The top ten clones comprise 0.7% to 0.95% of the sample. The material was PBMCs, obtained around atezolizumab (anti-PD-L1) treatment. The receptors were gathered from a woman older than 75 with urothelial cancer.

This clone was observed a single time. The chain couples TRBV27 to TRBJ2-7; 12 bases line up with TRBD2. J gave up 6 bases and V 6 bases, and 9 bases lay outside the gene matches. The CDR3 spans 15 residues. Germline V gene lookup returns CDR1 MNHEY and CDR2 SMNVEV (reference sequence). This CDR3 is CASSLTSGSPSEQYF. The DNA for the CDR3 is TGTGCCAGCAGCCTGACTAGCGGGAGCCCAAGCGAGCAGTACTTC.

V and J are TRBV10-1 and TRBJ1-3, with D maybe TRBD1 (6 bases). V was trimmed by 5 bases and J by 2 bases, leaving 7 bases between them. CDR1 WNHNN and CDR2 SYGVQD come from the germline V gene (reference sequence). The CDR3 totals 13 residues. CDR3 sequence reads: CASSRQAGNTIYF. The CDR3 bases are TGCGCCAGCAGTAGACAGGCTGGAAACACCATATATTTT.

This chain uses TRBV6-5 with TRBJ1-2, with 7 bases matching TRBD1. After removal of 6 bases from V and 7 bases from J, the junction contained 11 bases not matched to a gene. Germline V lookup: CDR1 MNHEY, CDR2 SVGAGI. The CDR3 has 14 residues. CDR3 residues: CASSSGQARGGYTF. The CDR3, as DNA: TGTGCCAGCAGCTCCGGACAGGCTCGGGGTGGCTACACCTTC.

The chain couples TRBV18 to TRBJ1-1; D unresolved. The CDR3 has 14 residues. V was pared by 0 bases and J by 1 base, with 6 bases between. Per germline, CDR1 KGHSH and CDR2 LQKENI. In DNA form, the CDR3 reads TGTGCCAGCTCACCACCTTCAGGGAACACTGAAGCTTTCTTT. Translated, it gives CASSPPSGNTEAFF.

In its sample, this clone was seen a few times. V is TRBV6-1 and J is TRBJ2-7; no definite D call. Germline V gene lookup returns CDR1 MNHNS and CDR2 SASEGT. The CDR3 extends over 14 amino acids. The germline V and J ends were trimmed by 1 base and 2 bases, with 9 bases remaining between them. Written as DNA, the CDR3 is TGTGCCAGCAGTGAAGGTGGGCCACCCTACGAGCAGTACTTC. Translating gives CASSEGGPPYEQYF.

This chain links TRBV27 with TRBJ2-1; TRBD2 aligns across 8 bases. The trim removed 7 bases at V and 8 bases at J, leaving 10 bases unmatched. The CDR3 extends over 14 amino acids. CDR1 and CDR2 (germline): MNHEY, SMNVEV (reference sequence). The CDR3 DNA sequence: TGTGCCAGCACCCACCGGGGGGGGAGGCATGAGCAGTTCTTC. Translation gives CASTHRGGRHEQFF.

The chain is built from TRBV7-2 and TRBJ1-2; 7 positions agree with TRBD1. The CDR3 extends over 13 amino acids. CDR1 and CDR2 (germline): SGHTA, FQGNSA. The V segment lost 5 bases and the J segment 3 bases; nucleotides outside the gene matches: 3. The CDR3 sequence: CASSQDRDYGYTF. CDR3 coding DNA: TGTGCCAGCAGCCAAGACAGGGACTATGGCTACACCTTC.

The genes are TRBV7-2 and TRBJ1-5, with TRBD1 matching 8 bases. V dropped 4 bases and J dropped 3; count of bases not matched to a gene: 8. This CDR3 comprises 16 residues. From germline, CDR1 is SGHTA and CDR2 FQGNSA. The CDR3 region is CASSSAYRGSNQPQHF. CDR3 coding DNA: TGTGCCAGCAGCTCGGCCTACAGGGGGTCCAATCAGCCCCAGCATTTT.

This clone was observed a single time. This chain uses TRBV7-6 with TRBJ1-2; 11 bases are shared with TRBD1. CDR3 length: 17 amino acids. V lost 5 bases, J lost 4 bases, and 12 bases stayed unmatched. CDR1 SGHVS and CDR2 FNYEAQ come from the germline V gene. Here the CDR3 DNA reads TGTGCCAGCAGCCCAGCGGGACAGGGGGTGGGAGGCTATGGCTACACCTTC. It translates to CASSPAGQGVGGYGYTF.

This sequence joins TRBV15 and TRBJ2-7; 7 bases are shared with TRBD2. Germline-derived CDR1 and CDR2 are LNHNV and YYDKDF (reference sequence). The CDR3 contains 14 residues. The V gene end was trimmed by 0 bases and the J gene end by 5 bases; junction bases not matched to a gene: 4. In nucleotides, the CDR3 is TGTGCCACCAGCAGAGATCCCACTAGCGACGAGCAGTACTTC. It is translated as CATSRDPTSDEQYF.